Included here is one TCR beta chain sequence, with context. The antigen is unknown. These data come from a study of T cell responses to AZD1222 COVID-19 vaccine. Study conclusions and caveats: Clonal diversity was possibly underestimated, and white British individuals and females predominated among donors. Reportedly, close to half of spike-specific TCRs are directed against unmutated variant regions. Repertoire sampling occurred only after the peak T cell response. Only 6 or 7 people who got AZD1222 tested seropositive at baseline.

CDR1 and CDR2 from the germline V gene are SNHLY and FYNNEI. CDR3 size: 11 residues. V lost 5 bases and J lost 5, with 3 bases in between. Sequencing was performed with immunoSEQ multiplex PCR; in TCRdb, only in-frame clones are kept and a portion is missing. Altogether 150,000 to 200,000 clones are present, approximately 90% being singletons, with the ten largest covering roughly 4.3%. The source was peripheral blood, collected on day 0 of MenACWY control vaccination. The sequence came from an adult in good health. The chain employs TRBV2 and TRBJ2-2; D gene unclear. For the CDR3, the DNA is TGTGCCAGCAGTTTAACCGGGGAGCTGTTTTTT. It encodes CASSLTGELFF.